The 6 T cell receptor beta chains in this list originate from one sample, sequenced in a study of T cell repertoires in cytomegalovirus infection. MiXCR, applied by TCRdb to the reads, yields one record per CDR3 protein. Here the sample spans just over 450,000 distinct CDR3 sequences, 42% being singletons. No cognate antigen is known for these TCRs. Sequencing was performed on cultured PBMCs, taken from culture after CMV antigen stimulation. These receptor sequences come from a human donor in good health (CMV status not recorded). Some clones in this sample may be carry-over from other donors' samples.

This clonotype was detected once. This sequence joins TRBV27 and TRBJ2-7, with D hard to call. Germline V gives CDR1 MNHEY, CDR2 SMNVEV (reference sequence). This CDR3 is 16 amino acids long. The V end was cut by 2 bases, the J end by 6 bases, with 20 bases between. The CDR3: CASSLQVVAPTTEQYF. CDR3 coding DNA: TGTGCCAGCAGTTTACAGGTCGTTGCTCCTACGACCGAGCAGTACTTC.

This clonotype was counted only a few times. The chain recombines TRBV19 with TRBJ1-5; a weak D match, TRBD1 (5 bases). This CDR3 has 14 residues. Between the trimmed V and J ends, which lost 4 bases and 1 base, there was a span of 8 bases. Germline V gene sequence: CDR1 LNHDA, CDR2 SQIVND (reference sequence). The CDR3 loop reads CASSTRTSNQPQHF. CDR3 DNA sequence: TGTGCCAGTAGTACCAGGACAAGCAATCAGCCCCAGCATTTT. The full variable domain, completed using reference TRBV19 and TRBJ1-5, is DGGITQSPKYLFRKEGQNVTLSCEQNLNHDAMYWYRQDPGQGLRLIYYSQIVNDFQKGDIAEGYSVSREKKESFPLTVTSAQKNPTAFYLCASSTRTSNQPQHFGDGTRLSIL.

This chain uses TRBV6-5 with TRBJ2-3, with TRBD1 identical over 10 bases. The CDR3 runs to 15 residues. Germline lookup yields CDR1 MNHEY and CDR2 SVGAGI. Trimming cost V 6 bases and J 1 base; bases outside gene matches: 4. The CDR3 nucleotides are TGTGCCAGCAGCCGAGGACAGGGGGGCACAGATACGCAGTATTTT. Its protein is CASSRGQGGTDTQYF.

This clonotype was seen repeatedly, ten times or more. V usage is TRBV20-1 and J usage is TRBJ2-1, with 9 bases aligning to TRBD2. CDR3 length: 19 residues. Germline V gene sequence: CDR1 DFQATT, CDR2 SNEGSKA (reference sequence). Trimming at V came to 0 bases and at J to 1 base, leaving 13 bases not matched to a gene. The CDR3 DNA reads as TGCAGTGCTAGAGATCAACAGGGTCCTAGCGGGGTTTCCTACAATGAGCAGTTCTTC. Translation gives CSARDQQGPSGVSYNEQFF.

This chain joins TRBV12-3 or TRBV12-4 and TRBJ2-6; 7 bases agree with TRBD1. This CDR3 is 16 amino acids long. Trimming removed 5 bases from V and 0 bases from J; junction bases left unmatched: 4. The chain's CDR3 is CASSTGTASGANVLTF. In DNA form, the CDR3 reads TGTGCCAGCAGTACAGGGACAGCCTCTGGGGCCAACGTCCTGACTTTC.

This clonotype was counted between two and nine times. The genes are TRBV27 and TRBJ1-5; a possible D gene is TRBD1 (5 bases). Germline assignment: CDR1 MNHEY and CDR2 SMNVEV (reference sequence). The CDR3 is 14 amino acids. Deletions cut 2 bases from V and 8 bases from J, with 13 bases between. The CDR3 DNA sequence: TGTGCCAGCAGTTTAAATGGGGGAAACGAGCCCCAGCATTTT. This encodes CASSLNGGNEPQHF.